The entry below gives a single T cell receptor (beta chain) sequence along with its context. Its specificity is unknown. MiXCR, run by TCRdb on the 5' RACE reads, gives a single entry per CDR3 protein. The table records 200,000 to 300,000 distinct CDR3 sequences, 7.5% of them present only once. The sample is drawn from a study of identical twins. Study-level results: Potential partial confounding of zero-insertion analyses by invariant MAIT and iNKT cells was noted. Insertion counts were lower in abundant cord blood beta clonotypes, a trend that memory repertoires did not show.

This CDR3 is 16 amino acids long. The J segment lost 3 bases and the V segment lost 4 bases, leaving 9 bases of the junction unmatched. Germline V CDR1 and CDR2: SGHDT, YYEEEE. This sample also appeared in a second study, on yellow fever vaccine responses in identical twins. Turning to that study: Reportedly, the response of twins' T cells to the vaccine seemed partly convergent, partly personalized.

The rearrangement uses TRBV5-6 and TRBJ2-2; 7 bases agree with TRBD2. The receptor was derived from a woman aged 18-30 years in good health. Sequencing was carried out using CD8+ T cells sorted from blood. The CDR3 DNA is TGTGCCAGCAGCCTGGGAGGGACTTTCGACACCGGGGAGCTGTTTTTT. Protein sequence: CASSLGGTFDTGELFF.